The following is a T cell receptor (beta chain) sequence with its context. RNA totalling about 0.45 to 1 ug underwent reverse transcription with random hexamers. The CDR3 of TCR beta was amplified by immunoSEQ multiplex PCR across 54 Vbeta and 13 Jbeta. TCRdb re-derived calls from the immunoSEQ multiplex PCR reads in MiXCR, one entry per CDR3 protein. Found here are 55,000 to 75,000 distinct CDR3 sequences, just over 90% of them singletons; the top ten hold approximately 0.15%. This specimen belongs to a study of CD8 T cells in Susac syndrome. Turning to the study itself: Sequenced Susac syndrome patients included six with clinically active disease and 8 or 9 in remission.

TCR beta was sequenced from blood CD8+ and CD4+ T cells. The CDR3 loop spans 14 amino acids. Trimming cost V 2 bases and J 2 bases, with 10 bases left between them. Germline V CDR1 and CDR2: SGHRS, YFSETQ. The chain joins TRBV5-1 to TRBJ1-2; D is possibly TRBD1 (6 bases). Sequencing was done on a sample of CD4+ T cells from PBMCs. This clonotype was obtained from a human donor with Susac syndrome. The CDR3, as DNA: TGCGCCAGCAGCTTATTGACAGGAAACTATGGCTACACCTTC. The encoded protein is CASSLLTGNYGYTF.